A selection of T cell receptor beta chains follows, all from one sample in a study of response to subunit inactivated influenza vaccine. TCRdb used MiXCR to reprocess the RT-PCR reads, holding one entry per CDR3 protein. The table records about 700,000 distinct CDR3 sequences, over 11% of them present only once. Material: PBMCs from blood, obtained approximately 15 days before vaccination. The receptor set was obtained from a man aged 50-59 years who received an inactivated influenza vaccine. Both conserved end residues are part of each CDR3. A D gene is named only where the DNA matches it firmly. Not every row has a clone size; where given, it reads once, few, many or a size class.

-	TRBV7-6	-	TRBJ2-5	TGTGCCAGCAGCATAGGACCCTTCCAAGAGACCCAGTACTTC	CASSIGPFQETQYF
-	TRBV5-1	-	TRBJ2-5	TGCGCCAGCAGCTTGGGATCCGCGCGACCTGGAGGAGAGACCCAGTACTTC	CASSLGSARPGGETQYF
few	TRBV6-2/TRBV6-3	-	TRBJ1-2	TGTGCCAGCAGACCGACAGTTCCCTATGGCTACACCTTC	CASRPTVPYGYTF
few	TRBV4-2	-	TRBJ2-3	TGTGCCAGCAGCCTACTGCACGGGGGAAACCTCCTATCGGCAGATACGCAGTATTTT	CASSLLHGGNLLSADTQYF
once	TRBV9	-	TRBJ2-1	TGTGCCAGCAGCGTAGCGAGGTACAATGAGCAGTTCTTC	CASSVARYNEQFF
-	TRBV12-3/TRBV12-4	TRBD1	TRBJ2-1	TGTGCCAGCAGAGCCGGGACAGGGGCCTACAATGAGCAGTTCTTC	CASRAGTGAYNEQFF
-	TRBV3-1	-	TRBJ2-7	TGTGCCAGCAGCCAAAGGGGGGGAAGCGAGCAGTACTTC	CASSQRGGSEQYF
few	TRBV9	-	TRBJ2-1	TGTGCCAGCAGCGTATCAGCTTCAGGTGATGAGCAGTTCTTC	CASSVSASGDEQFF
many	TRBV29-1	-	TRBJ1-1	TGCAGCGTTACAAGAACGAACACTGAAGCTTTCTTT	CSVTRTNTEAFF
few	TRBV27	TRBD2	TRBJ2-1	TGTGCCAGCAGTTTCGAGTTCGTAGCGGGAGGGCCTAATGAGCAGTTCTTC	CASSFEFVAGGPNEQFF
many	TRBV14	-	TRBJ2-7	TGTGCCAGCAGCCAATCCTCCGAGCAGTACTTC	CASSQSSEQYF
few	TRBV5-5	TRBD1	TRBJ2-7	TGTGCCAGCAGCCAACTTGGGACAGGGGAGTACTTC	CASSQLGTGEYF
few	TRBV6-2/TRBV6-3	-	TRBJ2-5	TGTGCCAGCAGTTACTCGCAGCGCCAGTACTTC	CASSYSQRQYF
-	TRBV12-3/TRBV12-4	-	TRBJ2-6	TGTGCCAGCAGTTCCAACCAGAGAGACTCTGGGGCCAACGTCCTGACTTTC	CASSSNQRDSGANVLTF
few	TRBV7-2	TRBD2	TRBJ2-4	TGTGCCAGCAGCTTAGCCGCTAGCGGGGCCAAAAACATTCAGTACTTC	CASSLAASGAKNIQYF
few	TRBV3-1	-	TRBJ2-2	TGTGCCAGCAGCCAACAGTTCACCGGGGAGCTGTTTTTT	CASSQQFTGELFF
-	TRBV12-3/TRBV12-4	-	TRBJ1-2	TGTGCCAGCAGTTTAAACGGAGATTATGGCTACACCTTC	CASSLNGDYGYTF
many	TRBV7-9	-	TRBJ1-6	TGTGCCAGCAGCTTGGAGAATTCACCCCTCCACTTT	CASSLENSPLHF
-	TRBV9	-	TRBJ2-2	TGTGCCAGCAGCAAGGGGGGGACCGGGGAGCTGTTTTTT	CASSKGGTGELFF
-	TRBV7-6	-	TRBJ2-1	TGTGCCAGCAGCTTAAGTCGGGGGGCCTCCTACAATGAGCAGTTCTTC	CASSLSRGASYNEQFF
many	TRBV6-1	TRBD1	TRBJ1-2	TGTGCCAGCGCCCCGGGCAGGGACAGAATTAACTATGGCTACACCTTC	CASAPGRDRINYGYTF
-	TRBV27	TRBD1	TRBJ2-7	TGTGCCAGCAGTTCCACACAGGGGACGGGGGAGCAGTACTTC	CASSSTQGTGEQYF
-	TRBV7-2	-	TRBJ2-7	TGTGCCAGCAGCTTAGTTCTAGGGGCCGACGAGCAGTACTTC	CASSLVLGADEQYF
-	TRBV6-1	TRBD1	TRBJ2-2	TGTGCCAGCAGGACAGGGTATGACACCGGGGAGCTGTTTTTT	CASRTGYDTGELFF
few	TRBV20-1	-	TRBJ2-1	TGCAGTGCTAGAGAGGCCGGGAACAATGAGCAGTTCTTC	CSAREAGNNEQFF
-	TRBV11-2	TRBD2	TRBJ2-1	TGTGCCAGCAGCTCAAGTTCCCCGATAGCGGGAGGATACTACAATGAGCAGTTCTTC	CASSSSSPIAGGYYNEQFF
-	TRBV6-5	TRBD1	TRBJ2-7	TGTGCCAGCAGTTACGGCGGACAGGGGTTCGAGCAGTACTTC	CASSYGGQGFEQYF
few	TRBV6-1	TRBD1	TRBJ2-1	TGTGCCAGCAGTAAACAGGACAGGTACAATGAGCAGTTCTTC	CASSKQDRYNEQFF
few	TRBV20-1	TRBD2	TRBJ2-1	TGCAGTGCGGCTCTAGCGGGAGGGTTCAATGAGCAGTTCTTC	CSAALAGGFNEQFF
many	TRBV9	TRBD2	TRBJ2-7	TGTGCCAGCAGCGTAGGGGACTACCTCACCTACGAGCAGTACTTC	CASSVGDYLTYEQYF
-	TRBV24-1	-	TRBJ2-1	TGTGCCACCAGTGATGGCCTAGCGAGCTCCTACAATGAGCAGTTCTTC	CATSDGLASSYNEQFF
many	TRBV20-1	-	TRBJ1-2	TGCAGTGCTAGAGTGAGCAGGGAAGCTTATGGCTACACCTTC	CSARVSREAYGYTF
-	TRBV7-2	TRBD1	TRBJ1-1	TGTGCCAGCAGCTTAGCCGCAGGGGGTTTAACTGAAGCTTTCTTT	CASSLAAGGLTEAFF
few	TRBV4-2	TRBD2	TRBJ2-1	TGTGCCAGCAGCCAAGACGGTAGCGGGGGGGTTTACAATGAGCAGTTCTTC	CASSQDGSGGVYNEQFF
-	TRBV12-3/TRBV12-4	-	TRBJ1-5	TGTGCCAGCAACGCGGACGGCTTCAATCAGCCCCAGCATTTT	CASNADGFNQPQHF
few	TRBV6-2/TRBV6-3	TRBD2	TRBJ2-1	TGTGCCAGCAGTCCCGGGACTAGCGGGCTCCTTAAGAATGAGCAGTTCTTC	CASSPGTSGLLKNEQFF
few	TRBV10-3	-	TRBJ1-1	TGTGCCATCAGCCGAACCACAGGGAACACTGAAGCTTTCTTT	CAISRTTGNTEAFF
many	TRBV5-1	-	TRBJ2-3	TGCGCCAGCAGCTTCGGCAGGGGCAGAGGGGCCACCACAGATACGCAGTATTTT	CASSFGRGRGATTDTQYF
few	TRBV11-1	-	TRBJ2-6	TGTGCCAGCAGCGCAATAGTCTTCCGGAGCTCTGGGGCCAACGTCCTGACTTTC	CASSAIVFRSSGANVLTF
few	TRBV5-1	-	TRBJ2-2	TGCGCCAGCAGCTTGTTGGTAGGATCGGCCGGGGAGCTGTTTTTT	CASSLLVGSAGELFF
-	TRBV7-9	TRBD1	TRBJ2-5	TGTGCCAGCAGCGGACAGGGGGTGTCACAAGAGACCCAGTACTTC	CASSGQGVSQETQYF
few	TRBV6-1	-	TRBJ1-5	TGTGCCAGCAGTGAAGTCGGGATCAATCAGCCCCAGCATTTT	CASSEVGINQPQHF
-	TRBV7-2	TRBD1	TRBJ2-7	TGTCCCAGCAGCGACAGGGGTTCGAGGGCCTACGAGCAGTACTTC	CPSSDRGSRAYEQYF
few	TRBV27	TRBD2	TRBJ2-1	TGTGCCAGCAGTTCTAGACTAGCGGGAGGGCCGGGCAATGAGCAGTTCTTC	CASSSRLAGGPGNEQFF
-	TRBV20-1	-	TRBJ2-5	TGCAGTCCAAAGAAAGAGACCCAGTACTTC	CSPKKETQYF
-	TRBV4-2	-	TRBJ2-7	TGTGCCAGCAGCCAAGTCTTCTCCGCCTCAATTGAGCAGTACTTC	CASSQVFSASIEQYF
many	TRBV11-1	-	TRBJ2-1	TGTGCCAGCAGCCAGAGTGGGTCCGGCTACAATGAGCAGTTCTTC	CASSQSGSGYNEQFF
few	TRBV18	TRBD1	TRBJ1-1	TGTGCCAGCTCACCGGCACAGGGGGCGTTTATGGAAGCTTTCTTT	CASSPAQGAFMEAFF
few	TRBV20-1	-	TRBJ1-5	TGCAGCGCCCTTGGCCATGGCAATCAGCCCCAGCATTTT	CSALGHGNQPQHF
few	TRBV9	TRBD2	TRBJ2-2	TGTGCCAGCACGGCGGGAGTGTTAGGAACCGGGGAGCTGTTTTTT	CASTAGVLGTGELFF
once	TRBV6-5	-	TRBJ2-5	TGTGCCAGCAGTTACTCCCGAGGGGGGGAGACCCAGTACTTC	CASSYSRGGETQYF
many	TRBV5-1	-	TRBJ1-2	TGCGCCAGCAGCCCCGATACAAACTGGGACTACACCTTC	CASSPDTNWDYTF
-	TRBV30	-	TRBJ1-6	TGTGCCTGGAGTGTACTGGGGAATCCACCCCTCCACTTT	CAWSVLGNPPLHF
-	TRBV11-2	-	TRBJ1-1	TGTGCCAGCAGCCCGGACAGTATTCAAGCTTTCTTT	CASSPDSIQAFF
few	TRBV6-1	-	TRBJ2-1	TGTGCCACCCAAGTCGGGCCGACAAAGAATGAGCAGTTCTTC	CATQVGPTKNEQFF
once	TRBV5-1	-	TRBJ2-1	TGCGCCAGCAGCGGGGGGGGACAAAGCTCCTACAATGAGCAGTTCTTC	CASSGGGQSSYNEQFF
few	TRBV18	-	TRBJ2-2	TGTGCCAGCTCACCAACCGGGACCAACGTTAACACCGGGGAGCTGTTTTTT	CASSPTGTNVNTGELFF
-	TRBV18	-	TRBJ2-7	TGTGCCAGCTCACCGGTTTCCCACCACTCCTACGAGCAGTACTTC	CASSPVSHHSYEQYF
-	TRBV7-2	TRBD2	TRBJ2-1	TGTGCCAGCAGTCCTCACCGGGGAGGGGAAAATGAGCAGTTCTTC	CASSPHRGGENEQFF
few	TRBV28	-	TRBJ1-5	TGTGCCAGCAGTTCGGGGGATAGCAATCAGCCCCAGCATTTT	CASSSGDSNQPQHF